This is a list of T cell receptor beta chains from one sample in a study of cytomegalovirus exposure and HLA in healthy donors. Here immunoSEQ multiplex PCR was the method, and the copy in TCRdb shows in-frame clones only, minus some. The sample has 40,000 or so clones; around 90% are singletons. The sample comprised PBMCs. The receptors shown here come from a woman in her forties in good health and CMV-seropositive. Each CDR3 is given with its conserved first and last residue. D genes are given only for firm matches. Size is stated for part of the rows, as once, few or many counts, or as a class when the clone is expanded.

D gene	clone size	J gene	V gene	CDR3 protein	CDR3 DNA
NA	NA	TRBJ2-5	TRBV18	CASSPPSQETQYF	TGTGCCAGCTCACCACCCTCCCAAGAGACCCAGTACTTC
NA	few	TRBJ1-1	TRBV7-9	CASSSPERGTEAFF	TGTGCCAGCAGCTCGCCGGAGCGGGGGACTGAAGCTTTCTTT
TRBD1	NA	TRBJ1-3	TRBV27	CASSSGTETTIYF	TGTGCCAGCAGCTCCGGGACAGAGACCACCATATATTTT
NA	NA	TRBJ1-3	TRBV7-2	CASSLGGSGNTIYF	TGTGCCAGCAGCTTGGGAGGGTCTGGAAACACCATATATTTT
TRBD2	NA	TRBJ2-5	TRBV4-2	CASSQDLTGGLRETQYF	TGTGCCAGCAGCCAAGATTTAACGGGGGGGCTTCGAGAGACCCAGTACTTC
TRBD1	few	TRBJ1-3	TRBV5-5	CASSSYRGSGNTIYF	TGTGCCAGCAGCTCGTACAGGGGTTCTGGAAACACCATATATTTT
TRBD1	NA	TRBJ2-2	TRBV19	CASGAGTGGFGELFF	TGTGCCTCAGGAGCCGGGACAGGGGGCTTCGGGGAGCTGTTTTTT
NA	NA	TRBJ1-3	TRBV7-8	CASSTPGYGNTIYF	TGTGCCAGCAGCACTCCAGGCTATGGAAACACCATATATTTT
TRBD1	NA	TRBJ1-5	TRBV5-8	CASTIPGTGGLVQPQHF	TGTGCCAGCACGATACCCGGGACAGGTGGATTGGTACAGCCCCAGCATTTT
TRBD2	NA	TRBJ2-1	TRBV11-1	CASGLAGVDEQFF	TGTGCCAGCGGACTAGCGGGAGTTGATGAGCAGTTCTTC
TRBD1	once	TRBJ1-1	TRBV6-5	CASHPRDRVTEAFF	TGTGCCAGCCACCCCCGGGACAGGGTCACTGAAGCTTTCTTT
NA	NA	TRBJ2-7	TRBV5-1	CASRDSAYEQYF	TGCGCCAGCAGAGACTCCGCCTACGAGCAGTACTTC
NA	NA	TRBJ2-2	TRBV7-6	CASSLPYVRGNTGELFF	TGTGCCAGCAGCTTACCCTATGTGCGGGGCAACACCGGGGAGCTGTTTTTT
NA	NA	TRBJ1-1	TRBV6-1	CASNRGNTEAFF	TGTGCCAGCAATCGAGGGAACACTGAAGCTTTCTTT
TRBD2	NA	TRBJ2-4	TRBV7-2	CASSLGSSGGAISKNIQYF	TGTGCCAGCAGCTTAGGCTCCAGCGGGGGGGCCATATCCAAAAACATTCAGTACTTC
NA	NA	TRBJ1-5	TRBV18	CASSPPPGSNQPQHF	TGTGCCAGCTCACCACCACCGGGAAGCAATCAGCCCCAGCATTTT
NA	NA	TRBJ2-6	TRBV6-1	CASSEGGAGANVLTF	TGTGCCAGCAGTGAGGGAGGAGCGGGGGCCAACGTCCTGACTTTC
TRBD2	once	TRBJ2-2	TRBV5-6	CASSHREGGELFF	TGTGCCAGCAGCCACCGGGAGGGCGGGGAGCTGTTTTTT
NA	NA	TRBJ1-5	TRBV21-1	CASSKTGARRSSNQPQHF	TGTGCCAGCAGCAAGACAGGGGCGCGAAGATCTAGCAATCAGCCCCAGCATTTT
TRBD1	NA	TRBJ2-1	TRBV27	CASSGTGARNEQFF	TGTGCCAGCAGTGGGACAGGGGCAAGGAATGAGCAGTTCTTC
NA	NA	TRBJ2-2	TRBV19	CASSRLAGELFF	TGTGCCAGTTCCCGACTCGCCGGGGAGCTGTTTTTT
NA	NA	TRBJ1-4	TRBV5-8	CASSSRRRIRTNEKLFF	TGTGCCAGCAGCTCTAGGCGAAGGATTCGGACTAATGAAAAACTGTTTTTT
NA	NA	TRBJ1-2	TRBV4-1	CASTGFDYGYTF	TGCGCCAGCACAGGGTTCGACTATGGCTACACCTTC
TRBD2	NA	TRBJ2-3	TRBV7-2	CASSLVRLAGDTQYF	TGTGCCAGCAGCTTAGTAAGACTAGCGGGAGATACGCAGTATTTT
TRBD1	NA	TRBJ2-6	TRBV27	CASRRSGDRGSGANVLTF	TGTGCCAGCAGGCGCAGCGGTGACAGGGGGTCCGGGGCCAACGTCCTGACTTTC
TRBD1	NA	TRBJ2-7	TRBV6-1	CASRLHTGGHEQYF	TGTGCCAGCAGGCTCCATACAGGGGGCCACGAGCAGTACTTC
NA	few	TRBJ1-4	TRBV29-1	CSVGSGREKLFF	TGCAGCGTTGGAAGCGGTAGGGAAAAACTGTTTTTT
NA	NA	TRBJ2-1	TRBV5-1	CATGWGNSYNEQFF	TGCGCAACAGGGTGGGGGAACTCCTACAATGAGCAGTTCTTC
TRBD1	NA	TRBJ1-1	TRBV10-3	CAISQQGAGTEAFF	TGTGCCATCAGCCAACAGGGGGCGGGCACTGAAGCTTTCTTT
TRBD1	NA	TRBJ2-7	TRBV19	CASSIAPGTGRLEQYF	TGTGCCAGTAGTATAGCCCCCGGGACAGGGAGGCTTGAGCAGTACTTC
TRBD1	NA	TRBJ1-3	TRBV6-1	CASITDRAGNTIYF	TGTGCCAGCATCACTGACAGGGCTGGAAACACCATATATTTT
NA	NA	TRBJ2-4	TRBV18	CASSPPDRTKNIQYF	TGTGCCAGCTCACCCCCCGACAGGACAAAAAACATTCAGTACTTC
NA	NA	TRBJ2-5	TRBV4-2	CASSQDRGQGGETQYF	TGTGCCAGCAGCCAAGATCGGGGTCAGGGAGGAGAGACCCAGTACTTC
TRBD2	once	TRBJ2-3	TRBV7-9	CASSSLAGPGTQYF	TGTGCCAGCAGCTCACTAGCGGGCCCCGGTACGCAGTATTTT
TRBD2	NA	TRBJ2-7	TRBV7-6	CASSSSLAGASYEQYF	TGTGCCAGCAGCTCCTCACTAGCGGGGGCCTCCTACGAGCAGTACTTC
TRBD1	NA	TRBJ2-3	TRBV5-1	CASSSLATGGTDTQYF	TGCGCCAGCAGCTCCCTGGCGACAGGGGGCACAGATACGCAGTATTTT
TRBD1	NA	TRBJ1-5	TRBV2	CASSTTGQGNQPQHF	TGTGCCAGCAGTACTACGGGACAGGGCAATCAGCCCCAGCATTTT
NA	NA	TRBJ2-1	TRBV5-6	CASSLGGAYNEQFF	TGTGCCAGCAGCTTGGGCGGGGCCTACAATGAGCAGTTCTTC
NA	NA	TRBJ1-2	TRBV5-4	CASSAGSNYGYTF	TGTGCCAGCAGCGCCGGGTCTAACTATGGCTACACCTTC
TRBD2	NA	TRBJ2-3	TRBV5-1	CASSKGLAGGSDTQYF	TGCGCCAGCAGCAAAGGACTAGCGGGGGGATCAGATACGCAGTATTTT
NA	NA	TRBJ2-7	TRBV15	CATSRDQGLADEQYF	TGTGCCACCAGCAGAGATCAAGGTCTCGCGGACGAGCAGTACTTC
NA	NA	TRBJ1-5	TRBV2	CASSLDSFSNQPQHF	TGTGCCAGCAGTTTAGACAGCTTTAGCAATCAGCCCCAGCATTTT
NA	NA	TRBJ1-5	TRBV6-1	CASSEAGGYSNQPQHF	TGTGCCAGCAGTGAAGCGGGGGGGTATAGCAATCAGCCCCAGCATTTT
NA	NA	TRBJ2-5	TRBV29-1	CSVVRQGKETQYF	TGCAGCGTTGTGAGGCAGGGAAAAGAGACCCAGTACTTC
TRBD1	NA	TRBJ1-3	TRBV13	CASSRPETGVGNTIYF	TGTGCCAGCAGCCGACCAGAGACAGGGGTCGGAAACACCATATATTTT
NA	NA	TRBJ1-6	TRBV7-2	CASSLPRVSSPLHF	TGTGCCAGCAGCTTACCCAGGGTCTCCTCACCCCTCCACTTT
TRBD1	NA	TRBJ1-3	TRBV7-6	CASRNRGPDGNTIYF	TGTGCCAGCAGAAACAGGGGGCCGGATGGAAACACCATATATTTT
TRBD1	NA	TRBJ2-1	TRBV6-5	CASSYQGAAYNEQFF	TGTGCCAGCAGTTACCAGGGGGCCGCCTACAATGAGCAGTTCTTC
TRBD1	NA	TRBJ1-1	TRBV5-4	CASSPPPDREVEAFF	TGTGCCAGCAGCCCCCCCCCGGACAGGGAGGTTGAAGCTTTCTTT
NA	NA	TRBJ2-6	TRBV21-1	CATQVGNSGANVLTF	TGTGCCACACAGGTTGGGAACTCTGGGGCCAACGTCCTGACTTTC